Below are 24 T cell receptor beta chains sequenced from a single sample in a study of regulatory T cells in long-lasting Graves disease. Building the TCR beta libraries relied on iRepertoire HTBI primers, and CDR3 regions underwent Arm-PCR. TCRdb re-analysed the multiplex PCR reads in MiXCR, keeping a single row per CDR3 protein. The profile covers fewer than 450,000 distinct CDR3 sequences, with less than 25% appearing a single time and around 21% taken by the ten largest. This sample's time point: persistent/refractory GD, antithyroid drugs over 5 years with positive TRAb. After RNA was extracted from PBMCs, the TCR library was made from it. Sequencing used peripheral blood mononuclear cells (PBMCs), obtained when the disease was refractory, from a patient treated with antithyroid drugs. The receptors here all came from a female donor with Graves disease.

This clonotype was observed a single time. The rearrangement uses TRBV29-1 and TRBJ1-6; D is ambiguous. The germline V gene encodes CDR1 SQVTM and CDR2 ANQGSEA. Between the trimmed V and J ends, which lost 6 bases and 14 bases, there was a span of 17 bases. The CDR3 covers 12 residues. As DNA, the CDR3 is TGCAGCGTCTTGACGGGAGTGGGGTCCCTCCACTTT. Residues: CSVLTGVGSLHF.

The chain combines TRBV3-2 with TRBJ1-4; TRBD1 is taken as the D call from the table, unchecked against the DNA. TRBV3-2 is a pseudogene segment. The CDR3 has 13 amino acids. The CDR3 region has the DNA TGTGCCAGCAGCCCCGAGGGGAATGAAAAACTGTTTTTT. Amino acids: CASSPEGNEKLFF.

This clonotype was found many times. The chain is built from TRBV12-3 or TRBV12-4 and TRBJ1-1; D is uncertain. The CDR3 loop spans 14 amino acids. Trimming removed 5 bases at V and 1 base at J, with 11 bases between. This CDR3 reads CASSLRFKNTEAFF. As DNA, the CDR3 is TGTGCCAGCAGTCTCCGTTTTAAGAACACTGAAGCTTTCTTT.

This clonotype was detected ten times or more. This sequence joins TRBV16 and TRBJ2-7, with 7 nucleotides matching TRBD2. The CDR3 consists of 13 residues. Germline lookup yields CDR1 KGHSY and CDR2 FQNENV. J was trimmed by 3 bases and V by 3 bases; bases with no gene match: 2. The chain's CDR3 is CASSHGGGYEQYF. CDR3 sequence (DNA): TGTGCCAGCAGCCACGGCGGGGGCTACGAGCAGTACTTC.

In this sample, this clonotype turned up many times. The genes are TRBV30 and TRBJ2-7, with TRBD2 matching over 9 bases. The CDR3 length is 14 residues. CDR1 is GTSNPN, CDR2 SVGIG, per germline (reference sequence). V dropped 2 bases and J dropped 2; count of bases not matched to a gene: 4. The CDR3 protein is CAWSLASGAYEQYF. In nucleotides, the CDR3 is TGTGCCTGGAGTCTGGCTAGCGGGGCCTACGAGCAGTACTTC.

This clonotype was detected many times. The rearrangement links TRBV5-5 to TRBJ2-5, with D tentatively TRBD1 (5 bases). CDR3 size: 14 residues. Trimming cost V 1 base and J 3 bases, with 10 bases left between them. Germline-derived CDR1 and CDR2 are SGHKS and YYEKEE (reference sequence). CDR3 DNA: TGTGCCAGCAGCTTGAGGGGCGTCAAAGAGACCCAGTACTTC. Translation: CASSLRGVKETQYF.

Concerning this clonotype itself: Sequence at one end of the junction differs from germline and may be a read error. The chain employs TRBV30 and TRBJ2-7; D possibly corresponds to TRBD1 (6 bases). CDR3 length equals 11 residues. In germline, CDR1 is GTSNPN, CDR2 SVGIG (reference sequence). The CDR3 bases are TGTGCCTGGAGTGTAGGGGGTTTCGGGAACTTC. Protein sequence: CAWSVGGFGNF.

This clonotype was detected only a few times. The rearrangement uses TRBV27 and TRBJ1-6; no definite D call. The germline CDR1 and CDR2 sequences are MNHEY and SMNVEV (reference sequence). V was cut by 0 bases and J by 9 bases, with 6 bases left in between. CDR3 length equals 13 residues. The CDR3 spells CASSLSPSSPLHF. CDR3 coding DNA: TGTGCCAGCAGTTTATCCCCCAGTTCACCCCTCCACTTT.

The J gene is TRBJ1-1, the V gene TRBV29-1, with D possibly being TRBD1 (5 bases). V shed 5 bases and J shed 0 bases, with 10 bases lying between them. Looked up from germline, CDR1 is SQVTM and CDR2 is ANQGSEA. CDR3 length equals 13 residues. Here the CDR3 reads CSVCRQLNTEAFF. In DNA, the CDR3 is TGCAGCGTTTGCAGACAGCTGAACACTGAAGCTTTCTTT.

The table lists this clonotype with many counts. This chain connects TRBV12-3 or TRBV12-4 to TRBJ2-5, with 12 positions matching TRBD1. V lost 8 bases and J lost 5; bases outside the gene matches: 9. The CDR3 runs 15 residues. CDR3 coding DNA: TGTGCCAGCCAGTCCGGGACAGGGGGCCGGGAGACCCAGTACTTC. It translates to CASQSGTGGRETQYF.

The chain uses TRBV20-1 and TRBJ2-7; 8 bases match TRBD2. V lost 6 bases, J lost 1 base, and 14 bases stayed unmatched. This CDR3 contains 16 residues. CDR1 and CDR2 (germline): DFQATT, SNEGSKA (reference sequence). The CDR3 sequence: CSATGLAVSSSYEQYF. The CDR3 nucleotides read TGCAGTGCCACCGGACTAGCTGTCTCTAGTTCCTACGAGCAGTACTTC.

This clonotype was counted many times. The V call is TRBV27, the J call TRBJ2-7; D call uncertain. CDR1 is MNHEY, CDR2 SMNVEV, per germline (reference sequence). The CDR3 has 14 residues. V shed 3 bases and J shed 0 bases, with 9 bases lying between them. The CDR3 DNA sequence: TGTGCCAGCAGTTTCGGTACGGACTCCTACGAGCAGTACTTC. It specifies CASSFGTDSYEQYF.

The chain couples TRBV7-2 to TRBJ2-2; 7 nucleotides match TRBD2. Germline-derived CDR1 and CDR2 are SGHTA and FQGNSA. V lost 1 base to trimming and J lost 7 bases; unmatched junction nucleotides: 9. The CDR3 is 16 amino acids. Written as DNA, the CDR3 is TGTGCCAGCAGCTTAGTTGGCGGGAGCAGGATCGGGGAGCTGTTTTTT. Protein sequence: CASSLVGGSRIGELFF.

The chain combines TRBV12-3 or TRBV12-4 with TRBJ2-1; 8 nucleotides match TRBD2. The length of the CDR3 is 16 residues. The trim removed 6 bases at V and 5 bases at J, leaving 12 bases unmatched. The CDR3 sequence is CASSSAGGRENNEQFF. The CDR3 nucleotides read TGTGCCAGCAGCTCCGCGGGAGGCCGCGAAAACAATGAGCAGTTCTTC.

The chain is built from TRBV24-1 and TRBJ2-7; D ambiguous. Germline-derived CDR1 and CDR2 are KGHDR and SFDVKD. The CDR3 runs to 13 residues. Trimming shortened V by 4 bases and J by 0 bases, and 6 bases separated the two germline ends. CDR3 nucleotide sequence: TGTGCCACCAGTGAGCCAGCCTCCTACGAGCAGTACTTC. Residues: CATSEPASYEQYF.

This clonotype was detected ten times or more. The chain has TRBV28 and TRBJ2-2; 10 bases map to TRBD1. The CDR3 sequence is 16 residues long. Germline V CDR1 and CDR2: MDHEN, SYDVKM. V lost 2 bases, J lost 5 bases, and 5 bases stayed unmatched. For the CDR3, the DNA is TGTGCCAGCAGTTTACCCCGACAGGGGGCTACCGGGGAGCTGTTTTTT. This translates into CASSLPRQGATGELFF.

The chain links TRBV12-3 or TRBV12-4 to TRBJ2-1; 7 positions agree with TRBD2. V shed 3 bases and J 3 bases; nucleotides not matched to a gene: 8. The CDR3 has 16 residues. The CDR3 nucleotides are TGTGCCAGCAGTTTCAGGACTAGTCAATACTACAATGAGCAGTTCTTC. As protein: CASSFRTSQYYNEQFF.

The chain employs TRBV12-3 or TRBV12-4 and TRBJ2-3; D call uncertain. V lost 4 bases and J 1 base, leaving 12 bases between the germline ends. The CDR3 has 15 residues. The CDR3, as DNA: TGTGCCAGCAGTTCGCGGAGATTCGGCACAGATACGCAGTATTTT. This sequence encodes CASSSRRFGTDTQYF.

The table lists this clonotype with many counts. The V call is TRBV2, the J call TRBJ2-5; 14 positions agree with TRBD2. The V gene's germline CDR1 is SNHLY and CDR2 FYNNEI. The V and J ends lost 4 bases and 4 bases, in that order; junction bases with no gene match: 2. The CDR3 runs 15 residues. CDR3: CASSAGLAGGETQYF. The CDR3 region has the DNA TGTGCCAGCAGTGCCGGACTAGCGGGAGGAGAGACCCAGTACTTC. The whole variable domain, remainder taken from reference TRBV2 and TRBJ2-5, is EPEVTQTPSHQVTQMGQEVILRCVPISNHLYFYWYRQILGQKVEFLVSFYNNEISEKSEIFDDQFSVERPDGSNFTLKIRSTKLEDSAMYFCASSAGLAGGETQYFGPGTRLLVL.

This clonotype was seen a handful of times. The chain joins TRBV5-1 to TRBJ2-7, with D possibly being TRBD1 (5 bases). V was clipped by 0 bases and J by 7 bases, with 11 bases between them. The CDR3 runs 13 residues. In germline, CDR1 is SGHRS, CDR2 YFSETQ. For the CDR3, the DNA is TGCGCCAGCAGCTTGGCCGGACAAAGGGAGCAGTACTTC. Translation gives CASSLAGQREQYF.

The chain uses TRBV2 and TRBJ2-1; possibly TRBD2 for D (6 bases). Trimming took 8 bases from V and 0 from J, leaving 17 bases between them. Germline CDR1 SNHLY, CDR2 FYNNEI. CDR3 size: 16 residues. This CDR3 reads CASGALAGSSYNEQFF. The CDR3 DNA reads TGTGCCAGCGGGGCGTTGGCGGGGAGCTCCTACAATGAGCAGTTCTTC.

With respect to this clonotype: A clone one base away is much larger, so this may be a read error. The V and J genes are TRBV6-1 and TRBJ1-2; 9 bases fit TRBD1. CDR1 and CDR2 (germline): MNHNS, SASEGT. The CDR3 has 15 amino acids. V was pared by 4 bases and J by 4 bases, with 7 bases of the junction left unmatched. In nucleotides, the CDR3 is TGTGCCAGCAGTGGCGGACAGGGGCCCTGCTATGGCTACACCTTC. It specifies CASSGGQGPCYGYTF.

The rearrangement links TRBV18 to TRBJ2-2; tentative D call: TRBD1 (6 bases). The V and J ends lost 3 bases and 4 bases respectively, with 15 bases between them. CDR3 length equals 16 residues. Germline CDR1 KGHSH, CDR2 LQKENI. This CDR3 reads CASSPRQGKITGELFF. The CDR3 DNA reads TGTGCCAGCTCACCTCGTCAGGGGAAAATCACCGGGGAGCTGTTTTTT.

The CDR3 DNA reads as TGTGCCAGCAAGGGGACGGGGACTGTGGAGCTGTTTTTT. Amino acid sequence: CASKGTGTVELFF. J is TRBJ2-2 and V is TRBV27, with D possibly matching TRBD2 (6 bases). Germline V gives CDR1 MNHEY, CDR2 SMNVEV (reference sequence). The CDR3 runs to 13 residues. The V end lost 7 bases, the J end lost 10 bases, and 16 bases lay between the germline ends.